A selection of T cell receptor beta chains follows, all from one sample in a study of blood T cell repertoires in COVID-19. Using immunoSEQ multiplex PCR, the repertoire was profiled, and TCRdb retains in-frame clones only, with some absent. The table records some 230,000 clones, around 83% of them present only once. The source material was peripheral blood. Source of these receptors: a woman between 45 and 60 years old with acute or convalescent COVID-19. The CDR3 runs from the conserved cysteine through the conserved F or W. A D gene is named only where the DNA matches it firmly. Expanded clones get a size class; other rows say once, few or many, or leave the size out.

clone_size	v_call	j_call	d_call	cdr3_nt	cdr3_aa
NA	TRBV30	TRBJ2-7	TRBD1	TGTGCCTATTCCTGGGACAGGGGGATTTACGAGCAGTACTTC	CAYSWDRGIYEQYF
NA	TRBV7-8	TRBJ2-1	NA	TGTGCCAGCAGAAGGGGCCTCGGGAATGAGCAGTTCTTC	CASRRGLGNEQFF
NA	TRBV29-1	TRBJ1-2	NA	TGCAGCGTTGAAGGAGCGGGGTGGCTCTATGGCTACACCTTC	CSVEGAGWLYGYTF
few	TRBV7-9	TRBJ2-1	TRBD2	TGTGCCAGCAGCTTGGGTAGCGGGGATTACAATGAGCAGTTCTTC	CASSLGSGDYNEQFF
NA	TRBV11-3	TRBJ2-7	NA	TGTGCCAGCAGCTCTCCCGACAGGTTCTCCTACGAGCAGTACTTC	CASSSPDRFSYEQYF
NA	TRBV11-3	TRBJ1-3	NA	TGTGCCAGCAGCTGGTCAGGGGATGGAAACACCATATATTTT	CASSWSGDGNTIYF
NA	TRBV30	TRBJ1-4	TRBD1	TGTGCCTGGAGTCTCGGACAGGGAAGATGGAATGAAAAACTGTTTTTT	CAWSLGQGRWNEKLFF
NA	TRBV10-3	TRBJ2-1	NA	TGTGCCATCTCAGGGGGGCCCTACAATGAGCAGTTCTTC	CAISGGPYNEQFF
NA	TRBV19	TRBJ1-2	NA	TGTGCCAGTAGTTCCCAACGGGGACTGGGCTATGGCTACACCTTC	CASSSQRGLGYGYTF
NA	TRBV9	TRBJ1-4	NA	TGTGCCAGCAGCGTAGCCTCGGGGATTGGGGAAAAACTGTTTTTT	CASSVASGIGEKLFF
NA	TRBV9	TRBJ1-2	TRBD1	TGTGCCAGCAGCTCCGCTGGGACAGGGATCGGCTACACCTTC	CASSSAGTGIGYTF
NA	TRBV5-1	TRBJ1-1	NA	TGCGCCAGCAGTGTTGACCAGGGGCGGACTGAAGCTTTCTTT	CASSVDQGRTEAFF
NA	TRBV28	TRBJ2-1	NA	TGTGCCAGCAGTTTACGCCTGGCTAAACTAGGTGAGCAGTTCTTC	CASSLRLAKLGEQFF
NA	TRBV28	TRBJ1-6	TRBD1	TGTGCCAGCACCTACTGGACAGGACAATCACCCCTCCACTTT	CASTYWTGQSPLHF
NA	TRBV12-3/TRBV12-4	TRBJ1-2	NA	TGTGCCAGCAGTAACGAGGGCGGCTACACCTTC	CASSNEGGYTF
NA	TRBV5-1	TRBJ2-3	NA	TGCGCCAGCAGCTTGGTTGGTACCATAGGCACAGATACGCAGTATTTT	CASSLVGTIGTDTQYF
NA	TRBV10-3	TRBJ2-7	TRBD1	TGTGCCATCAGGGGGACAGGGGGGATATACGAGCAGTACTTC	CAIRGTGGIYEQYF
few	TRBV5-6	TRBJ1-2	TRBD1	TGTGCCAGCAGCTCATGGGGACAGCCCTATGGCTACACCTTC	CASSSWGQPYGYTF
NA	TRBV24-1	TRBJ2-3	NA	TGTGCCACCAGTGATTTTCCTAGGGGCTCGACAGATACGCAGTATTTT	CATSDFPRGSTDTQYF
NA	TRBV6-2/TRBV6-3	TRBJ2-2	NA	TGTGCCAGCAGTCCCCCCTGGAGGTCGGCCGGGGAGCTGTTTTTT	CASSPPWRSAGELFF
NA	TRBV6-6	TRBJ1-4	NA	TGTGCCAGCAGTTATCCCGACAGAGATGAAAAACTGTTTTTT	CASSYPDRDEKLFF
NA	TRBV7-9	TRBJ1-4	TRBD1	TGTGCCAGCAGCTTAGGAGGGGGCGGAGATGAAAAACTGTTTTTT	CASSLGGGGDEKLFF
NA	TRBV12-5	TRBJ1-1	NA	TGTGCTAGTTCACAGGGCATGAACACTGAAGCTTTCTTT	CASSQGMNTEAFF
NA	TRBV7-9	TRBJ1-2	NA	TGTGCCAGCAGCCCGAATAATCCCCAGACAGCTGCCTATGGCTACACCTTC	CASSPNNPQTAAYGYTF
NA	TRBV5-4	TRBJ2-2	TRBD2	TGTGCCAGCAGCTTGGAGCGGGGGAGCAGTAGCACCGGGGAGCTGTTTTTT	CASSLERGSSSTGELFF
NA	TRBV7-9	TRBJ1-3	TRBD1	TGTGCCAGCAGCTTACGGGACAGGGGGCAGGGAAACACCATATATTTT	CASSLRDRGQGNTIYF
NA	TRBV6-2/TRBV6-3	TRBJ2-1	TRBD2	TGTGCCAGCAGTCGACGGACTAGTGGGAACAATGAGCAGTTCTTC	CASSRRTSGNNEQFF
NA	TRBV5-1	TRBJ1-1	NA	TGCGCCAGCAGCTTGACAGGGCAGTCGAACACTGAAGCTTTCTTT	CASSLTGQSNTEAFF
NA	TRBV7-2	TRBJ1-6	NA	TGTGCCAGCCTTTTGGCAGGGAAATCACCCCTCCACTTT	CASLLAGKSPLHF
NA	TRBV19	TRBJ1-5	NA	TGTGCCAGTATGCGACAGATCAATCAGCCCCAGCATTTT	CASMRQINQPQHF
once	TRBV11-2	TRBJ2-5	TRBD2	TGTGCCAGCAGCCCCGGGGGGGAGGGGCAAGAGACCCAGTACTTC	CASSPGGEGQETQYF
once	TRBV7-9	TRBJ2-7	NA	TGTGCCAGCAGCTTACTATACGAGCAGTACTTC	CASSLLYEQYF
NA	TRBV7-2	TRBJ2-3	TRBD2	TGTGCCAGCAGCCCCAAACTAGCGGGAGGTTCAGATACGCAGTATTTT	CASSPKLAGGSDTQYF
once	TRBV7-9	TRBJ1-1	NA	TGTGCCAGCAGCCATTTGAACACTGAAGCTTTCTTT	CASSHLNTEAFF
few	TRBV28	TRBJ1-1	NA	TGTGCCAGCAGTTTCGGCAGGGCTTCTGGCACTGAAGCTTTCTTT	CASSFGRASGTEAFF
NA	TRBV9	TRBJ1-2	NA	TGTGCCAGCAGCGTAGTTACGTCAGGGTTGGACTATGGCTACACCTTC	CASSVVTSGLDYGYTF
NA	TRBV7-8	TRBJ2-5	NA	TGTGCCAGCAGCTTAGTGGCAGGGCGTGAGACCCAGTACTTC	CASSLVAGRETQYF
NA	TRBV5-5	TRBJ2-1	TRBD1	TGTGCCACGCTAGGGGGCGAGTCCTACAATGAGCAGTTCTTC	CATLGGESYNEQFF
NA	TRBV19	TRBJ2-1	NA	TGTGCCAGTAGTACTGAGGACAATGAGCAGTTCTTC	CASSTEDNEQFF
NA	TRBV28	TRBJ1-2	NA	TGTGCCAGCAGCTCCGTTGTCTATGGCTACACCTTC	CASSSVVYGYTF
NA	TRBV12-3/TRBV12-4	TRBJ1-1	NA	TGTGCCAGCAGTTTCTGGGGGGCTGAAGCTTTCTTT	CASSFWGAEAFF
few	TRBV7-2	TRBJ1-4	NA	TGTGCCAGCAGCTTAGTCGTCCAGGAAAAACTGTTTTTT	CASSLVVQEKLFF
NA	TRBV28	TRBJ1-1	NA	TGTGCCAGCAGTTTGGGGGGGGCTGGGACTGAAGCTTTCTTT	CASSLGGAGTEAFF
NA	TRBV9	TRBJ2-7	TRBD2	TGTGCCAGCAGCGTTGGGACTAGCGCAAACTCCTACGAGCAGTACTTC	CASSVGTSANSYEQYF
NA	TRBV2	TRBJ1-5	NA	TGTGCCAGCGGACCCTCCACCGGGGGTCAGCCCCAGCATTTT	CASGPSTGGQPQHF